The 30 T cell receptor beta chains below come from one sample, sequenced in a study of immune evolution from preneoplasia to lung adenocarcinoma. Profiling relied on immunoSEQ multiplex PCR, and the TCRdb table lists in-frame clones only, not all of them. The table lists some 37,000 clones, roughly 71% of them singletons. Sequencing used FFPE invasive lung adenocarcinoma tissue. The receptors here all came from a person aged 55 to 69 with lung adenocarcinoma.

This chain uses TRBV12-5 with TRBJ1-5; tentatively, D is TRBD1 (6 bases). The germline CDR1 and CDR2 sequences are LGHNT and FRNRAP. Trimming removed 4 bases from V and 5 bases from J, with 15 bases in between. This CDR3 contains 15 residues. CDR3 sequence reads: CASGSPPGVDQPQHF. The CDR3 nucleotides read TGTGCTAGTGGTTCCCCCCCAGGGGTTGATCAGCCCCAGCATTTT.

V gene TRBV5-1 combines with J gene TRBJ2-6, with D tentatively TRBD2 (5 bases). This CDR3 contains 15 residues. The V end was cut by 6 bases, the J end by 2 bases, with 12 bases between. CDR1 is SGHRS, CDR2 YFSETQ, per germline. The CDR3 sequence is CASNREVAGANVLTF. The CDR3 coding sequence is TGCGCCAGCAACCGGGAAGTGGCTGGGGCCAACGTCCTGACTTTC.

This chain uses TRBV30 with TRBJ2-5, with 11 bases matching TRBD2. Germline trimming cut 1 base from V and 5 bases from J; bases unmatched to any gene: 6. The CDR3 is 15 residues long. Per the germline V gene, CDR1 is GTSNPN and CDR2 is SVGIG (reference sequence). The CDR3 bases are TGTGCCTGGAGTGGTACTAGCGGGAGTAGGGAGACCCAGTACTTC. Amino acid sequence: CAWSGTSGSRETQYF. Full variable domain (outside the CDR3, taken from reference TRBV30 and TRBJ2-5): SQTIHQWPATLVQPVGSPLSLECTVEGTSNPNLYWYRQAAGRGLQLLFYSVGIGQISSEVPQNLSASRPQDRQFILSSKKLLLSDSGFYLCAWSGTSGSRETQYFGPGTRLLVL.

The V call is TRBV10-1, the J call TRBJ2-2, with D perhaps being TRBD1 or TRBD2 (5 bases each). Germline V gives CDR1 WNHNN, CDR2 SYGVQD (reference sequence). CDR3 length: 19 residues. V was trimmed by 0 bases and J by 1 base, leaving 18 bases between them. DNA for the CDR3: TGCGCCAGCAGTGAGTCGCGTCAGCTTGGGGACGGGAACACCGGGGAGCTGTTTTTT. It encodes CASSESRQLGDGNTGELFF.

This clone showed up just a few times. The chain recombines TRBV10-1 with TRBJ2-7; possible D gene TRBD2, 5 bases. The CDR3 is 13 residues long. Trimming stripped 0 bases from V and 7 bases from J, with 10 bases between. CDR1 and CDR2 from the germline V gene are WNHNN and SYGVQD (reference sequence). CDR3: CASSESETGEQYF. As DNA, the CDR3 is TGCGCCAGCAGTGAGTCGGAGACGGGAGAGCAGTACTTC.

The rearrangement uses TRBV12-5 and TRBJ2-1; 10 bases agree with TRBD2. Germline CDR1 LGHNT, CDR2 FRNRAP. V was pared by 6 bases and J by 10 bases, with 15 bases of the junction left unmatched. This CDR3 comprises 16 residues. CDR3 bases: TGTGCTAGTGGGCAAACTAGCGGGGTGGGAAGGCGGGAGCAGTTCTTC. Encoded protein: CASGQTSGVGRREQFF. Full variable domain (rest looked up from reference TRBV12-5 and TRBJ2-1): DARVTQTPRHKVTEMGQEVTMRCQPILGHNTVFWYRQTMMQGLELLAYFRNRAPLDDSGMPKDRFSAEMPDATLATLKIQPSEPRDSAVYFCASGQTSGVGRREQFFGPGTRLTVL.

V and J are TRBV7-2 and TRBJ2-7, with D unclear. The V end lost 2 bases, the J end lost 7 bases, and 15 bases lay between the germline ends. Germline CDR1 is SGHTA and CDR2 is FQGNSA. The CDR3 length is 14 residues. The CDR3 region is CASSLNSLIGEQYF. Written as DNA, the CDR3 is TGTGCCAGCAGCTTAAATTCATTAATTGGGGAGCAGTACTTC.

The CDR3 coding sequence is TGTGCCAGCAGTTTCGGGACAGACAATCAGCCCCAGCATTTT. This gives the protein CASSFGTDNQPQHF. The chain employs TRBV6-5 and TRBJ1-5, with 7 bases fitting TRBD1. V shed 4 bases, J shed 3 bases, and the junction held 3 bases outside the gene matches. This CDR3 contains 14 residues. Germline V gives CDR1 MNHEY, CDR2 SVGAGI.

On this clone itself: At one end, the junction sequence differs from germline, possibly due to a read error. The V gene is TRBV18, the J gene TRBJ2-7; 13 bases are a match to TRBD2. This CDR3 spans 13 amino acids. Per the germline V gene, CDR1 is KGHSH and CDR2 is LQKENI. The CDR3 DNA is TGTGCCAGCTCACCCCAAGGACTAGCGGGAGCCTCCTTC. Protein: CASSPQGLAGASF.

The J gene is TRBJ2-1, the V gene TRBV7-6, with no clear D. The germline V and J ends were trimmed by 5 bases and 6 bases, with 8 bases remaining between them. CDR1 and CDR2 from the germline V gene are SGHVS and FNYEAQ. The CDR3 is 12 amino acids. CDR3 amino acids: CASSPHGNEQFF. The CDR3 DNA is TGTGCCAGCAGCCCCCACGGCAATGAGCAGTTCTTC.

This clone showed up many times. The CDR3 nucleotides are TGCGCCAGCAGCACCCGGACAGGCAGGGGTCAGCCCCAGCATTTT. As protein: CASSTRTGRGQPQHF. This chain uses TRBV4-1 with TRBJ1-5, with 7 bases that match TRBD1. Germline-derived CDR1 and CDR2 are MGHRA and YSYEKL. The CDR3 has 15 residues. The trim removed 5 bases at V and 6 bases at J, leaving 10 bases unmatched.

The J gene is TRBJ2-4, the V gene TRBV4-1, with D uncertain. In germline, CDR1 is MGHRA, CDR2 YSYEKL. With 0 bases removed from V and 0 bases from J, the gap between germline ends came to 12 bases. This CDR3 is 17 amino acids long. The CDR3 is CASSQEGQPLAKNIQYF. The CDR3 DNA sequence: TGCGCCAGCAGCCAAGAGGGCCAGCCTCTAGCCAAAAACATTCAGTACTTC.

As DNA, the CDR3 is TGTGCCAGCAGCCCGCCGGGACTAGCGGGGGAGAACGGCGGGGAGCTGTTTTTT. It is translated as CASSPPGLAGENGGELFF. The chain combines TRBV7-3 with TRBJ2-2; 14 positions agree with TRBD2. The CDR3 is 18 amino acids. V lost 5 bases and J lost 7; bases outside the gene matches: 12. The V gene's germline CDR1 is SGHTA and CDR2 FQGTGA.

In its sample, this clone was seen a few times. The V call is TRBV29-1, the J call TRBJ2-5; 12 bases are a match to TRBD1. The germline V gene has CDR1 SQVTM and CDR2 ANQGSEA. V shed 6 bases, J shed 4 bases, and the junction held 12 bases outside the gene matches. The CDR3 is made up of 16 amino acids. CDR3 sequence: CSVLEQGQGARETQYF. DNA for the CDR3: TGCAGCGTCCTTGAACAGGGACAGGGGGCGCGAGAGACCCAGTACTTC. The entire variable domain, with the rest obtained from reference TRBV29-1 and TRBJ2-5, is as follows: SAVISQKPSRDICQRGTSLTIQCQVDSQVTMMFWYRQQPGQSLTLIATANQGSEATYESGFVIDKFPISRPNLTFSTLTVSNMSPEDSSIYLCSVLEQGQGARETQYFGPGTRLLVL.

The chain uses TRBV7-9 and TRBJ2-5; D remains unclear. V was shortened by 1 base and J by 5 bases, with 8 bases between the two germline ends. This CDR3 spans 13 amino acids. CDR1 SEHNR and CDR2 FQNEAQ come from the germline V gene (reference sequence). CDR3 sequence reads: CASSLVGAETQYF. CDR3 nucleotides: TGTGCCAGCAGCTTAGTGGGCGCGGAGACCCAGTACTTC.

V is TRBV20-1 and J is TRBJ1-4; D not certain. Germline assignment: CDR1 DFQATT and CDR2 SNEGSKA (reference sequence). This CDR3 region has 11 residues. Between the trimmed V and J ends, which lost 5 bases and 4 bases, there was a span of 5 bases. The chain's CDR3 is CSAESNEKLFF. CDR3 nucleotides: TGCAGTGCTGAGAGTAATGAAAAACTGTTTTTT.

This clone has a handful of counts. The chain has TRBV5-1 and TRBJ1-1; D may be TRBD1 (5 bases). This CDR3 is built from 14 residues. The V and J ends lost 0 bases and 4 bases respectively, with 10 bases between them. In germline, CDR1 is SGHRS, CDR2 YFSETQ. CDR3 sequence: CASSLAPGSTEAFF. The CDR3 DNA is TGCGCCAGCAGCTTGGCCCCAGGGTCCACTGAAGCTTTCTTT.

The chain links TRBV6-5 to TRBJ2-3; 8 bases fit TRBD1. Germline V gene data show CDR1 as MNHEY and CDR2 as SVGAGI. J was trimmed by 4 bases and V by 6 bases; bases with no gene match: 6. The CDR3 has 14 amino acids. DNA of the CDR3: TGTGCCAGCAGGAAGCAGGGGGCGGCAGATACGCAGTATTTT. It yields the protein CASRKQGAADTQYF.

This sequence joins TRBV18 and TRBJ1-4; D is ambiguous. The V and J ends lost 1 base and 8 bases respectively, with 14 bases between them. Germline-derived CDR1 and CDR2 are KGHSH and LQKENI. CDR3 length equals 15 residues. CDR3 in amino acids: CASSPRALRREKLFF. The CDR3 region has the DNA TGTGCCAGCTCACCACGGGCTTTAAGGAGAGAAAAACTGTTTTTT.

This chain connects TRBV4-2 to TRBJ1-1; D remains unclear. The CDR3 contains 16 residues. Germline V gene data show CDR1 as LGHNA and CDR2 as YNFKEQ. V dropped 0 bases and J dropped 7 bases, with 18 bases sitting between them. The CDR3 sequence is CASSQDLRVGTSEAFF. CDR3 bases: TGTGCCAGCAGCCAAGATCTAAGGGTTGGCACGAGTGAAGCTTTCTTT.

The rearrangement joins TRBV19 to TRBJ1-5, with D possibly being TRBD1 (6 bases). The CDR3 has 15 amino acids. The germline gives CDR1 LNHDA, CDR2 SQIVND (reference sequence). V shed 5 bases and J shed 5 bases, with 16 bases lying between them. CDR3 sequence (DNA): TGTGCCAGTAGTGATGGACAGCAACCGGATCAGCCCCAGCATTTT. Its protein is CASSDGQQPDQPQHF.

The V gene is TRBV5-4, the J gene TRBJ1-5, with D hard to call. V was shortened by 4 bases and J by 6 bases, with 20 bases between the two germline ends. Germline V gene data show CDR1 as SGHNT and CDR2 as YYREEE (reference sequence). CDR3 length: 16 residues. The CDR3 loop reads CASSQDGEGFSQPQHF. CDR3 DNA sequence: TGTGCCAGCAGCCAAGATGGGGAAGGGTTCTCTCAGCCCCAGCATTTT.

The J gene is TRBJ2-3, the V gene TRBV30, with D unclear. CDR3 length: 10 residues. CDR1 and CDR2 (germline): GTSNPN, SVGIG (reference sequence). V was cut by 5 bases and J by 6 bases, with 6 bases left in between. The CDR3 DNA reads as TGTGCCTGGGGGCGGGATACGCAGTATTTT. It specifies CAWGRDTQYF.

The chain's CDR3 is CSVTGTGGLEQYF. DNA of the CDR3: TGCAGCGTAACCGGGACAGGGGGTCTCGAGCAGTACTTC. V gene TRBV29-1 combines with J gene TRBJ2-7; TRBD1 matches at 11 bases. Germline assignment: CDR1 SQVTM and CDR2 ANQGSEA. After removal of 6 bases from V and 6 bases from J, the junction contained 7 bases not matched to a gene. The CDR3 loop spans 13 amino acids.

The chain carries TRBV4-1 and TRBJ1-1; perhaps TRBD1 as D (6 bases). The CDR3 is 9 amino acids. Germline V gene lookup returns CDR1 MGHRA and CDR2 YSYEKL. CDR3 loop: CARGTEAFF. In nucleotides, the CDR3 is TGCGCTAGGGGGACTGAAGCTTTCTTT.

In this sample, this clone turned up a few times. V is TRBV16 and J is TRBJ2-7, with D unresolved. Germline values: CDR1 KGHSY, CDR2 FQNENV. V was shortened by 4 bases and J by 3 bases, with 16 bases between the two germline ends. The CDR3 totals 15 residues. CDR3 sequence (DNA): TGTGCCAGCAGCCCGGGCTATTCCAGGCACTACGAGCAGTACTTC. Translating it yields CASSPGYSRHYEQYF. The full variable domain, with the rest looked up from reference TRBV16 and TRBJ2-7, is GEEVAQTPKHLVRGEGQKAKLYCAPIKGHSYVFWYQQVLKNEFKFLISFQNENVFDETGMPKERFSAKCLPNSPCSLEIQATKLEDSAVYFCASSPGYSRHYEQYFGPGTRLTVT.

The rearrangement joins TRBV11-2 to TRBJ2-7; possible D gene TRBD2, 5 bases. Germline V gene sequence: CDR1 SGHAT, CDR2 FQNNGV. The CDR3 extends over 13 amino acids. V lost 1 base to trimming and J lost 2 bases, with 6 bases between them. For the CDR3, the DNA is TGTGCCAGCAGCTTAGCGGGAACCTACGAGCAGTACTTC. Its translation: CASSLAGTYEQYF.

Concerning this clone itself: This same CDR3 is encoded by further DNA sequences in the sample. The chain uses TRBV6-6 and TRBJ1-1; D is uncertain. The CDR3 is made up of 13 amino acids. Looked up from germline, CDR1 is MNHNY and CDR2 is SVGAGI (reference sequence). Trimming removed 6 bases from V and 0 bases from J, with 8 bases in between. The CDR3 DNA reads as TGTGCCAGCAGCCCAAAATTGAACACTGAAGCTTTCTTT. Translating it yields CASSPKLNTEAFF.

V usage is TRBV5-1 and J usage is TRBJ1-5; D is possibly TRBD1 (5 bases). V lost 2 bases, J lost 0 bases, and 18 bases lay in between. This CDR3 is 18 amino acids long. Germline V gives CDR1 SGHRS, CDR2 YFSETQ. The CDR3 region is CASSLGALSPNSNQPQHF. The CDR3 bases are TGCGCCAGCAGCTTAGGGGCCCTATCTCCTAATAGCAATCAGCCCCAGCATTTT.

The sample holds one count of this clone. The V and J genes are TRBV30 and TRBJ2-6, with D tentatively TRBD1 (5 bases). Trimming pared 5 bases from V and 0 bases from J, leaving 11 bases between. The CDR3 contains 15 residues. CDR1 is GTSNPN and CDR2 is SVGIG in the germline V gene (reference sequence). In nucleotides, the CDR3 is TGTGCCTGGGAGTGGGGCTACTCTGGGGCCAACGTCCTGACTTTC. Translation: CAWEWGYSGANVLTF.